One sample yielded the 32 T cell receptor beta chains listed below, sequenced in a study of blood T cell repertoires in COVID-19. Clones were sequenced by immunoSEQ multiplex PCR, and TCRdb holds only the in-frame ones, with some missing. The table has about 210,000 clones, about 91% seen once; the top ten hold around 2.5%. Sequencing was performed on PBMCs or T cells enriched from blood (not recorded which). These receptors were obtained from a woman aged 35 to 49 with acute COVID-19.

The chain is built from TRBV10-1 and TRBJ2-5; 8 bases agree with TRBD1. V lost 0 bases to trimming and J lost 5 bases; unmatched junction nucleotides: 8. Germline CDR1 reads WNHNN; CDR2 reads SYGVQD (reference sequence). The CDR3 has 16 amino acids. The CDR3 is CASSESWSGGAETQYF. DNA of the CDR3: TGCGCCAGCAGTGAGTCGTGGTCAGGGGGCGCGGAGACCCAGTACTTC.

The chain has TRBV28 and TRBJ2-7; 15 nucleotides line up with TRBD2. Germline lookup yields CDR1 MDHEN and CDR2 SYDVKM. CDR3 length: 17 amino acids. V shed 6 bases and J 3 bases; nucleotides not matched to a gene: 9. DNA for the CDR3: TGTGCCAGCAGCACCTGGACTAGCGGGAGGGCCGACTACGAGCAGTACGTC. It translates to CASSTWTSGRADYEQYV.

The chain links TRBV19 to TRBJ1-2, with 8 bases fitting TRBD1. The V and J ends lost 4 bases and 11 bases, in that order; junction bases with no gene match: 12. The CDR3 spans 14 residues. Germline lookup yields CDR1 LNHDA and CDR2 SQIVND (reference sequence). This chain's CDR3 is CASSTGQGGRGYTF. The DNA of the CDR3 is TGTGCCAGTAGTACCGGACAGGGAGGAAGGGGATACACCTTC.

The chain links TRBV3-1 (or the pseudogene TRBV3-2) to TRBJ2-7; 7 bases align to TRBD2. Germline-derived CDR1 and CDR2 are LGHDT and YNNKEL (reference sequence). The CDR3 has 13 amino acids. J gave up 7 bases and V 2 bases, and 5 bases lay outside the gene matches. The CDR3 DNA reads TGTGCCAGCAGCCAATTATCTAGCGGAGAGCAGTACGTC. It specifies CASSQLSSGEQYV.

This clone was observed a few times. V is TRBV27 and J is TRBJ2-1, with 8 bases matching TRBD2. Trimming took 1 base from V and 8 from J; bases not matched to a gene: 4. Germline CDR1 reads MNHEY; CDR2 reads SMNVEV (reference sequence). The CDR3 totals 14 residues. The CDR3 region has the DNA TGTGCCAGCAGTTTATACGGGAGGGCGGATGAGCAGTTCTTC. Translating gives CASSLYGRADEQFF.

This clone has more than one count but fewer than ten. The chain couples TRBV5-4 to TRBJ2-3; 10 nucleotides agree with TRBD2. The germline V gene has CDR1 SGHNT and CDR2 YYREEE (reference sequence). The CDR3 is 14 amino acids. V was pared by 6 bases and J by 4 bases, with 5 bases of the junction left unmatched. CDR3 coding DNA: TGTGCCAGCATGAATAGCGGGAGGCCAGATACGCAGTATTTT. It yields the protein CASMNSGRPDTQYF.

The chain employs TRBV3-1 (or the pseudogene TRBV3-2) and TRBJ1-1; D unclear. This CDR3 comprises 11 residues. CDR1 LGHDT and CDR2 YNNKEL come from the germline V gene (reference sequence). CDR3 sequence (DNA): TGTGTCCTTACAGTGAACACTGAAGCTTTCTTT. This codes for CVLTVNTEAFF.

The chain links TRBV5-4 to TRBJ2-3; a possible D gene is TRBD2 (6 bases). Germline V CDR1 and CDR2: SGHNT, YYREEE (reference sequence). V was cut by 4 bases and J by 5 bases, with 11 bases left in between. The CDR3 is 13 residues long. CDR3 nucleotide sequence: TGTGCCAGCAGCGCACCGCGGGGAGATACGCAGTATTTT. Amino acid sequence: CASSAPRGDTQYF.

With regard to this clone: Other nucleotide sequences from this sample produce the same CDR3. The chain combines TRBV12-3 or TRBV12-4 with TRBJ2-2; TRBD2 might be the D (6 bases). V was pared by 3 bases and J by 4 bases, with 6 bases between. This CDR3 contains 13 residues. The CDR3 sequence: CASSLGGTGELFF. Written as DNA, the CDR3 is TGTGCCAGCAGTTTGGGGGGCACCGGGGAGCTGTTTTTT.

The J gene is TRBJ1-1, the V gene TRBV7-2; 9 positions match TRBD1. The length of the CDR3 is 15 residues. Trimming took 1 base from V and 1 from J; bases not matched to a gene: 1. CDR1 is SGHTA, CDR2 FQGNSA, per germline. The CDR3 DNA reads TGTGCCAGCAGCTTAGACAGGGGGCGGAACACTGAAGCTTTCTTT. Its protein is CASSLDRGRNTEAFF.

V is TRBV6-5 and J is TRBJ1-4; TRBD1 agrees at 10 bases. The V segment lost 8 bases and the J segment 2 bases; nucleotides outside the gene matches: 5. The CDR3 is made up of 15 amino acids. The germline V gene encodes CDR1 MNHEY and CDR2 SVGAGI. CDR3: CASVRGQGTNEKLFF. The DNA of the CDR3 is TGTGCCAGCGTACGGGGACAGGGGACTAATGAAAAACTGTTTTTT.

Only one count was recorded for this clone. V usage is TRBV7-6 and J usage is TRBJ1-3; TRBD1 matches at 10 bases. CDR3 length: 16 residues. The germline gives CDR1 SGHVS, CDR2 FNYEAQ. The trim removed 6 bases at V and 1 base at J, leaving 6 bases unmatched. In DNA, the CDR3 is TGTGCCAGCAGAACGACAGGGGGCTCGTCTGGAAACACCATATATTTT. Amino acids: CASRTTGGSSGNTIYF.

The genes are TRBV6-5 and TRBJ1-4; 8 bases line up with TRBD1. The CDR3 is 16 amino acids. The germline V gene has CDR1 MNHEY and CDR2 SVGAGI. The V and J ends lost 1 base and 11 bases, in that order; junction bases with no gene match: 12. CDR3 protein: CASSYWQETGVGKLFF. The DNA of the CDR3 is TGTGCCAGCAGTTACTGGCAGGAGACAGGGGTGGGGAAACTGTTTTTT.

CDR3 sequence: CASSLGLAGDTQYF. The CDR3 DNA is TGTGCCAGCAGCTTGGGCCTAGCGGGAGATACGCAGTATTTT. The chain couples TRBV5-4 to TRBJ2-3, with 8 positions matching TRBD2. V lost 0 bases to trimming and J lost 5 bases; unmatched junction nucleotides: 2. Germline CDR1 and CDR2: SGHNT and YYREEE (reference sequence). The CDR3 consists of 14 residues.

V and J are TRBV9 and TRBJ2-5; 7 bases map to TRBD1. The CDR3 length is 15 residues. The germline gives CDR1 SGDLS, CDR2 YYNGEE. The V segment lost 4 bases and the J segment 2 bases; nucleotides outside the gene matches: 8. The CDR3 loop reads CASSPPRTGQETQYF. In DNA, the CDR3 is TGTGCCAGCAGCCCCCCCCGGACAGGACAAGAGACCCAGTACTTC.

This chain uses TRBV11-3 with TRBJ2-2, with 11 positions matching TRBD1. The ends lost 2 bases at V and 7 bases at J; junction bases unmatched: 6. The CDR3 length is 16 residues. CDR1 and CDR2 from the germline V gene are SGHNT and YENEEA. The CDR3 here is CASSLRTGGLGGELFF. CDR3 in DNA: TGTGCCAGCAGCTTACGGACAGGGGGCCTTGGCGGGGAGCTGTTTTTT.

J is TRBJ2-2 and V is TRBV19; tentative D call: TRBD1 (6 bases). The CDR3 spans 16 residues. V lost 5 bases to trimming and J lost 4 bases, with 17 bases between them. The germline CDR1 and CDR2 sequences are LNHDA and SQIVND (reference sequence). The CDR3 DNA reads TGTGCCAGTAGTCTGGGGGCAGGGATGAGCACCGGGGAGCTGTTTTTT. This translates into CASSLGAGMSTGELFF. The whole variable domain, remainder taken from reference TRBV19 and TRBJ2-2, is DGGITQSPKYLFRKEGQNVTLSCEQNLNHDAMYWYRQDPGQGLRLIYYSQIVNDFQKGDIAEGYSVSREKKESFPLTVTSAQKNPTAFYLCASSLGAGMSTGELFFGEGSRLTVL.

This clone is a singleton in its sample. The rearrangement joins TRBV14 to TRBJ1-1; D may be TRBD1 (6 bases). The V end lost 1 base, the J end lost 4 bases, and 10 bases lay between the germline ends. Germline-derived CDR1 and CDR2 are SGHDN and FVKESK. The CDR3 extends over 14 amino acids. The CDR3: CASSQVGGATEAFF. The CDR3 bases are TGTGCCAGCAGCCAAGTAGGGGGGGCCACTGAAGCTTTCTTT.

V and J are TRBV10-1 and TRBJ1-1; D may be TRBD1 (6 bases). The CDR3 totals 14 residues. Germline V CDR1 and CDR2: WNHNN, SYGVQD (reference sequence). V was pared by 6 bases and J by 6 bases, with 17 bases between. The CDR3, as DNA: TGCGCCAGCAGAATACAGGGAGATGGACCTGAAGCTTTCTTT. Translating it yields CASRIQGDGPEAFF.

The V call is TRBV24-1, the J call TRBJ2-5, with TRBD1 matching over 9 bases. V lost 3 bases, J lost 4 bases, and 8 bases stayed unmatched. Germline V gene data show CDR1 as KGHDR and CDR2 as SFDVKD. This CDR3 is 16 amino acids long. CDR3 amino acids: CATSDPGTGKRETQYF. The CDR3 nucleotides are TGTGCCACCAGTGATCCCGGGACAGGGAAGAGAGAGACCCAGTACTTC.

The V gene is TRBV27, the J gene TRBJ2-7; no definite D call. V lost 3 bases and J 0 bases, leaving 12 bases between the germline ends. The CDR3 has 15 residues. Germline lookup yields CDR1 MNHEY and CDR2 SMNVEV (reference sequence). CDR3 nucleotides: TGTGCCAGCAGTTTGCGCGGTGCTGGCTCCTACGAGCAGTACGTC. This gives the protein CASSLRGAGSYEQYV.

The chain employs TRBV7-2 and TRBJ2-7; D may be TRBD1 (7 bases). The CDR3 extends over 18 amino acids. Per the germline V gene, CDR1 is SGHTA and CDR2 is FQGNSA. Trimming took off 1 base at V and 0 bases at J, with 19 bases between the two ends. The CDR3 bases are TGTGCCAGCAGCTTAGTTGCGGGACAGCCTACTCTCTCCTACGAGCAGTACTTC. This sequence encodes CASSLVAGQPTLSYEQYF.

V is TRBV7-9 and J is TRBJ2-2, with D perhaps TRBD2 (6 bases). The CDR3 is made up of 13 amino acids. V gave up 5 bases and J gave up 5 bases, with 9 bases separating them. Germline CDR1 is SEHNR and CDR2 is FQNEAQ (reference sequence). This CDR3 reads CASSLSGTGELFF. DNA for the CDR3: TGTGCCAGCAGCCTGAGCGGGACCGGGGAGCTGTTTTTT.

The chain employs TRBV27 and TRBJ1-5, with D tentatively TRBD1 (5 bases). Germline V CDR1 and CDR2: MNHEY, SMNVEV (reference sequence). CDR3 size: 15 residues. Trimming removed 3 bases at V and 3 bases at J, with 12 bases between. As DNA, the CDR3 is TGTGCCAGCAGTTTCTTGTCAGGGTTCAATCAGCCCCAGCATTTT. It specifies CASSFLSGFNQPQHF.

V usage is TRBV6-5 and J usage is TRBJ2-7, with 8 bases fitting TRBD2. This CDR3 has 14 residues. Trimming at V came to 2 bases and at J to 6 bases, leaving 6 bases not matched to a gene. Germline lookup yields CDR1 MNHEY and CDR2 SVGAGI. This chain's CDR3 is CASSYAGGAPEQYF. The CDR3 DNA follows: TGTGCCAGCAGTTACGCCGGGGGGGCCCCCGAGCAGTACTTC.

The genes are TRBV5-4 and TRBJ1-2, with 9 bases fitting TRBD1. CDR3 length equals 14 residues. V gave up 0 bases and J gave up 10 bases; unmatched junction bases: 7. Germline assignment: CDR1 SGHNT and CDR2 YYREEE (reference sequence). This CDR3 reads CASSLDGTGHDYTF. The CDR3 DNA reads TGTGCCAGCAGCTTGGACGGGACAGGGCATGACTACACCTTC.

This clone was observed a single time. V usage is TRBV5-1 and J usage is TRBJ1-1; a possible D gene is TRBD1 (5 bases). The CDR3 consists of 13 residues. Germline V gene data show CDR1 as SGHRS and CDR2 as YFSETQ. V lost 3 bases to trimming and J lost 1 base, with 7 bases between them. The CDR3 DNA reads TGCGCCAGCAGCTCCAGGGAGAACACTGAAGCTTTCTTT. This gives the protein CASSSRENTEAFF.

The CDR3 bases are TGTGCCAGCAGCTTAGGACCTACGACAGATAACAAGGGAGGACTGTTTTTT. This codes for CASSLGPTTDNKGGLFF. The chain employs TRBV13 and TRBJ1-4, with D perhaps TRBD1 (5 bases). The V end lost 0 bases, the J end lost 13 bases, and 24 bases lay between the germline ends. This CDR3 region has 17 residues. Germline V lookup: CDR1 PRHDT, CDR2 FYEKMQ (reference sequence).

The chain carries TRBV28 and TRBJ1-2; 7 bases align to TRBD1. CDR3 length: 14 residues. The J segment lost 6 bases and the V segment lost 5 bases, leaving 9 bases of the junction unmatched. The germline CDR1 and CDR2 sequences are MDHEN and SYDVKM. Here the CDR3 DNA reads TGTGCCAGCAGTCCGACAGGGAAAGTGCATGGCTACACCTTC. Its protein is CASSPTGKVHGYTF.

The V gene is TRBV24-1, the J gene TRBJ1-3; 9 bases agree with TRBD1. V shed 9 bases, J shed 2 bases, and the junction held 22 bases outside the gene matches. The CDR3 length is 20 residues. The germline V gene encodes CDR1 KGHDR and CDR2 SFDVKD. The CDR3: CATYQVHAWTGDFPGNTIYF. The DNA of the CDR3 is TGTGCCACCTACCAGGTCCATGCCTGGACAGGGGATTTCCCTGGAAACACCATATATTTT.

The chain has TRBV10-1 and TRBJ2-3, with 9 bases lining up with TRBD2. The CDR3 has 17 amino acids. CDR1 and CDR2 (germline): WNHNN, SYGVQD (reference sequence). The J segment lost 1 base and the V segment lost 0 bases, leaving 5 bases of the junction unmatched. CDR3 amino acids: CASSESGLAPRTDTQYF. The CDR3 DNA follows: TGCGCCAGCAGTGAGTCGGGACTAGCACCTCGCACAGATACGCAGTATTTT.

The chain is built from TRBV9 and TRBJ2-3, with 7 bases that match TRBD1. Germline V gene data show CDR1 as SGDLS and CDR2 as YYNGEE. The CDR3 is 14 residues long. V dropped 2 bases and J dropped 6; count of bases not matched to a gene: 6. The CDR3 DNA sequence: TGTGCCAGCAGCGTCACGCCAGGGGGTGATACGCAGTATTTT. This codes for CASSVTPGGDTQYF.